This T cell receptor (beta chain) stems from a study of blood T cell repertoires in COVID-19. Study at large: PBMCs, B-cell-depleted T cells, or T cells were the source of the cDNA or gDNA that made up the material.

Study processing details: Amplified reference gene primers provided the basis for estimating nucleated cell counts. TCRdb's table, derived via immunoSEQ multiplex PCR, lists solely in-frame clones and lacks some. The V and J calls and clone size come from that table; D and trimming were worked out from the DNA. The repertoire holds roughly 430,000 clones, with 88% as singletons. Participants were aged about 18 to 90 years from approximately 24 US areas. Participants' reported clinical history set cohort assignment. Germline V gene data show CDR1 as LNHNV and CDR2 as YYDKDF (reference sequence). The CDR3 extends over 13 amino acids. Trimming left V 9 bases short and J 3 bases short, with 9 bases between. This clone has more than one count but fewer than ten. Other DNA sequences within the sample encode an identical CDR3.

The source of this sequence is a woman in her 40s with acute COVID-19. Material for sequencing was PBMCs or T cells enriched from blood (not recorded which). The chain has TRBV15 and TRBJ1-6; D call uncertain. The CDR3, as DNA: TGTGCCACGGCCCGGGACTATAATTCACCCCTCCACTTT. Amino acid sequence: CATARDYNSPLHF.